Presented here are 21 T cell receptor beta chains from one specimen sequenced in a study of blood T cell repertoires in COVID-19. Using immunoSEQ multiplex PCR, the repertoire was profiled, and TCRdb retains in-frame clones only, with some absent. This sample has under 250,000 clones, with approximately 82% found just once. Sequenced: peripheral blood. All receptors derive from a man over 45 with active or convalescent COVID-19.

This clone was detected only a few times. The rearrangement links TRBV27 to TRBJ1-2; D not resolved. V lost 2 bases and J lost 3, with 10 bases in between. Germline CDR1 and CDR2: MNHEY and SMNVEV (reference sequence). CDR3 length: 14 amino acids. DNA of the CDR3: TGTGCCAGCAGTTTAAGCCCGATCTACTATGGCTACACCTTC. It translates to CASSLSPIYYGYTF.

The chain joins TRBV11-3 to TRBJ2-1; TRBD1 might be the D (5 bases). Trimming took 0 bases from V and 9 from J, leaving 15 bases between them. CDR1 and CDR2 from the germline V gene are SGHNT and YENEEA. The CDR3 has 15 amino acids. This chain's CDR3 is CASSLDWGAWREQFF. DNA of the CDR3: TGTGCCAGCAGCTTAGATTGGGGCGCATGGCGTGAGCAGTTCTTC.

This rearrangement joins TRBV5-6 to TRBJ2-3; a weak D match, TRBD2 (6 bases). The CDR3 has 16 residues. The germline CDR1 and CDR2 sequences are SGHDT and YYEEEE. V shed 0 bases and J shed 4 bases, with 15 bases lying between them. The CDR3 region is CASSLGLNRDSDTQYF. CDR3 nucleotide sequence: TGTGCCAGCAGCTTGGGCCTTAACCGGGACTCAGATACGCAGTATTTT.

The V and J genes are TRBV2 and TRBJ1-1; 8 nucleotides agree with TRBD1. Germline values: CDR1 SNHLY, CDR2 FYNNEI. The V and J ends lost 9 bases and 5 bases, in that order; junction bases with no gene match: 8. The CDR3 is 13 amino acids. The CDR3 nucleotides read TGTGCCAGTCTTTATACAGGGGGGACTGAAGCTTTCTTT. It specifies CASLYTGGTEAFF.

This clone was observed once. Other DNA sequences in the same sample also yield this CDR3. This chain connects TRBV7-3 to TRBJ2-3; 9 bases map to TRBD1. CDR1 SGHTA and CDR2 FQGTGA come from the germline V gene. V dropped 5 bases and J dropped 2; count of bases not matched to a gene: 5. CDR3 length: 15 residues. DNA for the CDR3: TGTGCCAGCAGCCGGGGACAGGGCAACACAGATACGCAGTATTTT. As protein: CASSRGQGNTDTQYF.

This chain links TRBV19 with TRBJ2-7, with TRBD2 matching over 16 bases. The CDR3 runs 17 residues. The V segment lost 4 bases and the J segment 3 bases; nucleotides outside the gene matches: 6. Germline V gives CDR1 LNHDA, CDR2 SQIVND (reference sequence). DNA of the CDR3: TGTGCCAGTAGTAAACCGGGACTAGCGGGGGGGCGCTACGAGCAGTACGTC. Encoded protein: CASSKPGLAGGRYEQYV.

This chain uses TRBV18 with TRBJ2-2; D is possibly TRBD1 (5 bases). V was cut by 7 bases and J by 2 bases, with 17 bases left in between. The CDR3 sequence is 16 residues long. Germline loops: CDR1 KGHSH, CDR2 LQKENI. CDR3 DNA: TGTGCCAGCTGGACATCGAGACCCTCTAACACCGGGGAGCTGTTTTTT. This translates into CASWTSRPSNTGELFF.

J is TRBJ2-5 and V is TRBV29-1, with D possibly being TRBD1 (6 bases). The CDR3 is 13 amino acids. CDR1 and CDR2 (germline): SQVTM, ANQGSEA. Trimming left V 7 bases short and J 7 bases short, with 19 bases between. The DNA for the CDR3 is TGCAGCGGAGCCCGGGACCCCAGGGGGACCCAGTACTTC. Translated, it gives CSGARDPRGTQYF.

Comments on this clone: Sequence at one end of the junction differs from germline and may be a read error. The chain carries TRBV5-1 and TRBJ2-7; TRBD2 might be the D (5 bases). This CDR3 region has 14 residues. The germline V gene encodes CDR1 SGHRS and CDR2 YFSETQ. The CDR3 sequence: CASSLAERTYQQYF. CDR3 DNA sequence: TGCGCCAGCAGCTTGGCGGAGCGGACCTACCAGCAGTACTTC.

This chain uses TRBV19 with TRBJ1-1, with D uncertain. Germline V gene lookup returns CDR1 LNHDA and CDR2 SQIVND (reference sequence). The V end was cut by 3 bases, the J end by 0 bases, with 11 bases between. CDR3 length equals 15 residues. Here the CDR3 reads CASSIGHSLNTEAFF. The DNA of the CDR3 is TGTGCCAGTAGTATCGGTCACAGCTTGAACACTGAAGCTTTCTTT.

This chain joins TRBV5-1 and TRBJ1-5, with a possible D match to TRBD1 (5 bases). Germline assignment: CDR1 SGHRS and CDR2 YFSETQ. The length of the CDR3 is 14 residues. V lost 0 bases to trimming and J lost 5 bases, with 9 bases between them. The CDR3 loop is CASSLEAGDQPQHF. CDR3 DNA: TGCGCCAGCAGCTTGGAGGCGGGGGATCAGCCCCAGCATTTT.

The chain recombines TRBV9 with TRBJ2-1, with D possibly matching TRBD2 (6 bases). Looked up from germline, CDR1 is SGDLS and CDR2 is YYNGEE. The CDR3 is 14 residues long. V lost 3 bases to trimming and J lost 7 bases, with 14 bases between them. Here the CDR3 reads CASSGGSGLNEQFF. CDR3 DNA sequence: TGTGCCAGCAGCGGGGGCAGCGGACTAAATGAGCAGTTCTTC.

The chain joins TRBV7-6 to TRBJ2-1; 8 nucleotides agree with TRBD1. CDR1 is SGHVS, CDR2 FNYEAQ, per germline. This CDR3 spans 15 amino acids. With 3 bases clipped from V and 3 bases from J, the junction kept 4 bases outside the gene matches. The CDR3 protein is CASSFLTGDYNEQFF. In DNA form, the CDR3 reads TGTGCCAGCAGCTTCCTGACAGGGGACTACAATGAGCAGTTCTTC.

V is TRBV7-2 and J is TRBJ2-1, with D maybe TRBD2 (5 bases). The CDR3 is 13 amino acids. CDR1 and CDR2 (germline): SGHTA, FQGNSA. The V gene lost 4 bases and the J gene lost 10 bases, with 14 bases spanning the gap. The CDR3 DNA reads TGTGCCAGCAGCTCTAGCCTCCCCCAGGAGCAGTTCTTC. This gives the protein CASSSSLPQEQFF.

The chain couples TRBV3-1 (or the pseudogene TRBV3-2) to TRBJ2-1; TRBD1 matches at 12 bases. The germline gives CDR1 LGHDT, CDR2 YNNKEL (reference sequence). CDR3 length: 16 amino acids. V dropped 0 bases and J dropped 8; count of bases not matched to a gene: 5. The CDR3 nucleotides read TGTGCCAGCAGCCAAGATGCCGGGACAGGGGGCGATGAGCAGTTCTTC. It specifies CASSQDAGTGGDEQFF.

This clone occurred once. CDR3 amino acids: CASSLEYTYTGELFF. The CDR3 nucleotides are TGCGCCAGCAGCTTGGAATACACGTACACCGGGGAGCTGTTTTTT. The chain has TRBV5-1 and TRBJ2-2, with D hard to call. The CDR3 length is 15 residues. Trimming took off 0 bases at V and 3 bases at J, with 9 bases between the two ends. CDR1 and CDR2 from the germline V gene are SGHRS and YFSETQ.

This chain uses TRBV5-1 with TRBJ2-2, with 8 bases aligning to TRBD1. The CDR3 totals 16 residues. The ends lost 5 bases at V and 2 bases at J; junction bases unmatched: 8. Per the germline V gene, CDR1 is SGHRS and CDR2 is YFSETQ. CDR3 loop: CASSYIGQGNTGELFF. For the CDR3, the DNA is TGCGCCAGCAGTTATATCGGACAGGGAAACACCGGGGAGCTGTTTTTT. Full variable domain (missing parts from reference TRBV5-1 and TRBJ2-2): KAGVTQTPRYLIKTRGQQVTLSCSPISGHRSVSWYQQTPGQGLQFLFEYFSETQRNKGNFPGRFSGRQFSNSRSEMNVSTLELGDSALYLCASSYIGQGNTGELFFGEGSRLTVL.

This clone was found a few times. V usage is TRBV19 and J usage is TRBJ1-1; TRBD1 might be the D (6 bases). This CDR3 has 14 amino acids. Germline V lookup: CDR1 LNHDA, CDR2 SQIVND (reference sequence). Trimming pared 9 bases from V and 0 bases from J, leaving 14 bases between. The CDR3 DNA is TGTGCCAGCCGGACAGCCCACATGAACACTGAAGCTTTCTTT. Translation gives CASRTAHMNTEAFF.

The chain has TRBV12-3 or TRBV12-4 and TRBJ2-5; D might be TRBD2 (6 bases). This CDR3 has 10 amino acids. V was cut by 8 bases and J by 5 bases, with 6 bases left in between. CDR3 residues: CASGRETQYF. CDR3 in DNA: TGTGCCAGCGGGAGGGAGACCCAGTACTTC.

The gene calls are TRBV5-4 and TRBJ1-2; the D is unclear. The CDR3 length is 14 residues. V was trimmed by 0 bases and J by 8 bases, leaving 14 bases between them. Per the germline V gene, CDR1 is SGHNT and CDR2 is YYREEE (reference sequence). Written as DNA, the CDR3 is TGTGCCAGCAGCTTGGATGACAAGAGAGGGGGCTACACCTTC. Translated, it gives CASSLDDKRGGYTF.

The V call is TRBV6-6, the J call TRBJ1-2; possibly TRBD1 for D (6 bases). Trimming stripped 2 bases from V and 5 bases from J, with 15 bases between. Germline V gene data show CDR1 as MNHNY and CDR2 as SVGAGI (reference sequence). This CDR3 is 15 amino acids long. CDR3 protein: CASSYGVGTGYGYTF. The CDR3 DNA is TGTGCCAGCAGTTACGGCGTTGGTACAGGGTATGGCTACACCTTC.